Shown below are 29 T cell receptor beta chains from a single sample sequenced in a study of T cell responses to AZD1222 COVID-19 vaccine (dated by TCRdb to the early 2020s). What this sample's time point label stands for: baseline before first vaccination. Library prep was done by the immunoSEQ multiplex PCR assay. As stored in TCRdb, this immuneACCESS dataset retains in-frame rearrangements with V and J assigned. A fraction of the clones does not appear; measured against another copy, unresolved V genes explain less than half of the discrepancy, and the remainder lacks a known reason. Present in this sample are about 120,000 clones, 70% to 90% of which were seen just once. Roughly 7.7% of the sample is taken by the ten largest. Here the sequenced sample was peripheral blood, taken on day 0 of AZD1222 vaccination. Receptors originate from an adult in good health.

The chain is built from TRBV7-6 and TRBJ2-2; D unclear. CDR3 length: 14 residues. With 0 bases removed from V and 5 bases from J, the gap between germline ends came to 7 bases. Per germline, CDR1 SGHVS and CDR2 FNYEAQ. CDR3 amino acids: CASSLAPATGELFF. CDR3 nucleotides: TGTGCCAGCAGCTTAGCGCCGGCAACCGGGGAGCTGTTTTTT.

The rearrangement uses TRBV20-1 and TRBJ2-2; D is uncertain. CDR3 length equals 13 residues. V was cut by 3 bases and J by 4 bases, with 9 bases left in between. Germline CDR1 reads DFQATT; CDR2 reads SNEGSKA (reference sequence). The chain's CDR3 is CSASRATTGELFF. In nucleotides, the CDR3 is TGCAGTGCTAGTCGGGCAACCACCGGGGAGCTGTTTTTT.

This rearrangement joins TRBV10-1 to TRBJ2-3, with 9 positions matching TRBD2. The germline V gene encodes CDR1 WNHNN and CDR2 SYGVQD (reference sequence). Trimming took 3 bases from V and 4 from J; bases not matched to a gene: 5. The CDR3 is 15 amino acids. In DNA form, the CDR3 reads TGCGCCAGCAGTGATCCGGCGGGAGGGGCAGATACGCAGTATTTT. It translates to CASSDPAGGADTQYF.

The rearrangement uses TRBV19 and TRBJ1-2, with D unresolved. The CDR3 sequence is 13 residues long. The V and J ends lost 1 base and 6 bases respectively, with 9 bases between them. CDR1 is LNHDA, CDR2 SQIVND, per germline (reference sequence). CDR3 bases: TGTGCCAGTAGTATAGGGGAGGGCCATGGCTACACCTTC. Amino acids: CASSIGEGHGYTF.

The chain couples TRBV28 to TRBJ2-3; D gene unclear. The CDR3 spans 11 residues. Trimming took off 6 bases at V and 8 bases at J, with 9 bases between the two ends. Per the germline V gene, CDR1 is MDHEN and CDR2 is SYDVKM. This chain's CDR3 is CASSSVGTQYF. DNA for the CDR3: TGTGCCAGCAGCTCCGTCGGTACGCAGTATTTT.

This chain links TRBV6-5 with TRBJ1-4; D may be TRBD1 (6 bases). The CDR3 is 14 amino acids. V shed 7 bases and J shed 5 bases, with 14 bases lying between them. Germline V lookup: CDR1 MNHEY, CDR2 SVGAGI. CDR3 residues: CASMGGGSNEKLFF. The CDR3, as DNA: TGTGCCAGCATGGGGGGGGGCTCCAATGAAAAACTGTTTTTT.

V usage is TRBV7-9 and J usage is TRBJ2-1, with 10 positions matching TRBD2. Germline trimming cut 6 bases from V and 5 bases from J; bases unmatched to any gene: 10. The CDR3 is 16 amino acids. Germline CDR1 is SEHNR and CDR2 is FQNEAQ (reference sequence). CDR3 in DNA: TGTGCCAGCAGTTTAACTAGCGGGGTGGACCACAATGAGCAGTTCTTC. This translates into CASSLTSGVDHNEQFF.

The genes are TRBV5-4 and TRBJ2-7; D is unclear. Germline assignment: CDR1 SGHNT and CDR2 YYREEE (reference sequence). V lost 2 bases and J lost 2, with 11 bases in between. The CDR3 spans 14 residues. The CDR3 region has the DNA TGTGCCAGCAGCTTAGACGGCGGTACCTACGAGCAGTACTTC. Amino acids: CASSLDGGTYEQYF.

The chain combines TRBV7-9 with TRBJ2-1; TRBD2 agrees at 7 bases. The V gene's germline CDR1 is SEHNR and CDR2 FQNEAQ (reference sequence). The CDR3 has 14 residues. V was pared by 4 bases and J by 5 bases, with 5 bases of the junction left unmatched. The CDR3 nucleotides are TGTGCCAGCAGCTCCGGGAGGTTCAACAATGAGCAGTTCTTC. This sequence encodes CASSSGRFNNEQFF.

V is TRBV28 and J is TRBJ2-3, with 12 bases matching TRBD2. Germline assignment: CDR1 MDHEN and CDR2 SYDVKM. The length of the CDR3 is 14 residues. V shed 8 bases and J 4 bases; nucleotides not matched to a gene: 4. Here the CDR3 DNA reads TGTGCCAGCGTGACTAGCGGGAGTCCAGATACGCAGTATTTT. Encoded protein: CASVTSGSPDTQYF.

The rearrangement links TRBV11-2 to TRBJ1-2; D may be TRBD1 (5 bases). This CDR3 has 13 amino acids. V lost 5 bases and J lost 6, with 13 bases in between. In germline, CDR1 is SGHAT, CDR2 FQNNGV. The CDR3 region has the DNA TGTGCCAGCAGCGAAGGGGTATTGGATGGCTACACCTTC. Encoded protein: CASSEGVLDGYTF.

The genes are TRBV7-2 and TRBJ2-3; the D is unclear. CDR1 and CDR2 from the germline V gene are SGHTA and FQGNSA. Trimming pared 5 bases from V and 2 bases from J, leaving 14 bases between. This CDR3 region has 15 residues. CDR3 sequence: CASSTRSAPTDTQYF. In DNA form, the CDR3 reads TGTGCCAGCAGCACCCGGAGCGCGCCCACAGATACGCAGTATTTT. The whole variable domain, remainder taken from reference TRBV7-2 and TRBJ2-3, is GAGVSQSPSNKVTEKGKDVELRCDPISGHTALYWYRQSLGQGLEFLIYFQGNSAPDKSGLPSDRFSAERTGGSVSTLTIQRTQQEDSAVYLCASSTRSAPTDTQYFGPGTRLTVL.

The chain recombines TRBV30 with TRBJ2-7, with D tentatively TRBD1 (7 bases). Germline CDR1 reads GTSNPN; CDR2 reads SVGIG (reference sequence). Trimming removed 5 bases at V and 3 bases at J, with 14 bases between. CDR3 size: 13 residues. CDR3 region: CAWGRGQHYEQYF. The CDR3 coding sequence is TGTGCCTGGGGGCGGGGACAGCACTACGAGCAGTACTTC.

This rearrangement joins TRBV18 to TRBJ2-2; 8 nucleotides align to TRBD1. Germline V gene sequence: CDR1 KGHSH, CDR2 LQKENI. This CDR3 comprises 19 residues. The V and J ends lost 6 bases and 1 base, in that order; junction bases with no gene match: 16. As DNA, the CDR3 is TGTGCCAGCTCCAGAGCGGTTCAGGGGGCAACGGGGAACACCGGGGAGCTGTTTTTT. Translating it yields CASSRAVQGATGNTGELFF.

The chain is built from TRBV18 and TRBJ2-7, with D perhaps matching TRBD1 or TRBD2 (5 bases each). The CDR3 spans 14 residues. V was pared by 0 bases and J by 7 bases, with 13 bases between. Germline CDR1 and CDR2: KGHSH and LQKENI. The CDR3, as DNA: TGTGCCAGCTCACCACCCCAGGGACCGAGGGAGCAGTACTTC. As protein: CASSPPQGPREQYF.

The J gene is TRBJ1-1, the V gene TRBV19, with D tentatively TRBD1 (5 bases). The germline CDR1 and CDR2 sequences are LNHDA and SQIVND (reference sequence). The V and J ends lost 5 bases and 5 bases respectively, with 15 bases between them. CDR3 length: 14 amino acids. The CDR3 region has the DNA TGTGCCAGTAGTCAGGACACCCGTGGGACTGAAGCTTTCTTT. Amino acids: CASSQDTRGTEAFF.

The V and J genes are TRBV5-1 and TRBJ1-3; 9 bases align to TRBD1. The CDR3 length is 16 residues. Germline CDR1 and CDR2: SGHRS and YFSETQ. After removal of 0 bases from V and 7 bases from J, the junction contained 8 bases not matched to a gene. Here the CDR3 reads CASSLEGTGRENTIYF. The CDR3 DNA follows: TGCGCCAGCAGCTTGGAAGGGACAGGGAGGGAGAACACCATATATTTT.

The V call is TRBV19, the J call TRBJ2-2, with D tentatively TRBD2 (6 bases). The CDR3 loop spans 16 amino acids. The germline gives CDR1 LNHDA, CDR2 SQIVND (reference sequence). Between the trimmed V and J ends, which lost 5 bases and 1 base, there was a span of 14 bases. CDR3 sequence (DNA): TGTGCCAGTAGTCTCTTAGCGGAAGGGAACACCGGGGAGCTGTTTTTT. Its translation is CASSLLAEGNTGELFF.

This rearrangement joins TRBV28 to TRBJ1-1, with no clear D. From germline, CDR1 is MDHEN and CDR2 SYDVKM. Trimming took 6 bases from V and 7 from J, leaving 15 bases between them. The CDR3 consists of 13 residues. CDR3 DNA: TGTGCCAGCAGCCTCTTGAGCCCTGGTGAAGCTTTCTTT. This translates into CASSLLSPGEAFF. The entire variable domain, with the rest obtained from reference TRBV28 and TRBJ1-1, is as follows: DVKVTQSSRYLVKRTGEKVFLECVQDMDHENMFWYRQDPGLGLRLIYFSYDVKMKEKGDIPEGYSVSREKKERFSLILESASTNQTSMYLCASSLLSPGEAFFGQGTRLTVV.

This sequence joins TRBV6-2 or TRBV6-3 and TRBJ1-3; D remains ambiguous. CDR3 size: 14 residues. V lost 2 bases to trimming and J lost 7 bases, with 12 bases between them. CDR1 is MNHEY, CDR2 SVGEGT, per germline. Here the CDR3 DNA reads TGTGCCAGCAGTTACGGCAGCCTTGGGAACACCATATATTTT. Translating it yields CASSYGSLGNTIYF.

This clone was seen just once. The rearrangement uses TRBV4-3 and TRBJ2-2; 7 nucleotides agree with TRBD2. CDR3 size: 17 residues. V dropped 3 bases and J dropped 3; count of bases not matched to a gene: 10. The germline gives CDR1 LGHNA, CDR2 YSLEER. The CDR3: CASSQRPVGGDTGELFF. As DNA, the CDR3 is TGCGCCAGCAGCCAGAGACCCGTGGGAGGGGACACCGGGGAGCTGTTTTTT.

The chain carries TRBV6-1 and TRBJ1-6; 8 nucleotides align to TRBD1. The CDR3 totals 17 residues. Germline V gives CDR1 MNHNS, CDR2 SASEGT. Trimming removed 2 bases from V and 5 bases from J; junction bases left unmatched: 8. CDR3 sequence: CASSETRDRPDNSPLHF. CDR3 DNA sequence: TGTGCCAGCAGTGAAACCCGGGACAGGCCCGATAATTCACCCCTCCACTTT.

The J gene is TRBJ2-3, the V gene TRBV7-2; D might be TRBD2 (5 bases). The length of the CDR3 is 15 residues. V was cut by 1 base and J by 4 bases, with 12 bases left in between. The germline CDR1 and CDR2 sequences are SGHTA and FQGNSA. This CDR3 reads CASSLGGLGPDTQYF. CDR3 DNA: TGTGCCAGCAGCTTAGGCGGGCTCGGCCCAGATACGCAGTATTTT.

The CDR3 bases are TGTGCCAGCAGCAAAGAGTATGGGACAGGGGGAAATCAGCCCCAGCATTTT. It specifies CASSKEYGTGGNQPQHF. This chain links TRBV21-1 with TRBJ1-5; the D segment call TRBD1 is taken from the table without a DNA check. TRBV21-1 is reported as a pseudogene. This CDR3 is 17 amino acids long.

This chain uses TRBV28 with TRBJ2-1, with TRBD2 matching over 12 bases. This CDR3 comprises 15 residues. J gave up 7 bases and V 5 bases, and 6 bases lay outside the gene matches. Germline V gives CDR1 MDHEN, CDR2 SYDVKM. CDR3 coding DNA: TGTGCCAGCAGTCCCCTAGCGGGGGGGCTTAATGAGCAGTTCTTC. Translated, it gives CASSPLAGGLNEQFF.

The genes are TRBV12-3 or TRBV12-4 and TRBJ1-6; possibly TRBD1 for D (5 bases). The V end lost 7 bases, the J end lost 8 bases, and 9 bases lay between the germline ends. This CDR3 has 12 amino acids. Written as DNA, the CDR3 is TGTGCCAGCACCTTAGGGGATTCACCCCTCCACTTT. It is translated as CASTLGDSPLHF.

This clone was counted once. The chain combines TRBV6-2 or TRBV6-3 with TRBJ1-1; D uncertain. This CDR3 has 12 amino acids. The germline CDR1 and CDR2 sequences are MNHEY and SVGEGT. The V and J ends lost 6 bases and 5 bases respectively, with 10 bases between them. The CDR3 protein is CASSHGWTEAFF. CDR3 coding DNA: TGTGCCAGCAGCCACGGGTGGACTGAAGCTTTCTTT.

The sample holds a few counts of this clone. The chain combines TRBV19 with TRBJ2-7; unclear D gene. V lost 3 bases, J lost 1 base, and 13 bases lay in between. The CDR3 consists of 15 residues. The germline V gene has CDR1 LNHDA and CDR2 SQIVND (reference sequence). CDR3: CASSIRSTVSYEQYF. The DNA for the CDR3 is TGTGCCAGTAGTATTCGGTCTACAGTGTCCTACGAGCAGTACTTC.

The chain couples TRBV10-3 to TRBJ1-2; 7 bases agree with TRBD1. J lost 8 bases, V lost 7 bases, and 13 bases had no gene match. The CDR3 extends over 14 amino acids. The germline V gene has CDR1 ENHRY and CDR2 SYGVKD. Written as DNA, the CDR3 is TGTGCCATCACCCCTGACAGGGACTATGGGGGCTACACCTTC. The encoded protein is CAITPDRDYGGYTF.